This T cell receptor (beta chain) was recorded in a study of cytomegalovirus exposure and HLA in healthy donors. Note on this clone: Its antigen is still unknown.

Germline V gene data show CDR1 as SGDLS and CDR2 as YYNGEE. With 0 bases clipped from V and 7 bases from J, the junction kept 8 bases outside the gene matches. The CDR3 length is 16 residues. Study-level results: The investigators catalogued 160 or so TCR beta chains as cytomegalovirus-associated. Solely CMV serostatus was available to characterize immune exposure. There was a cluster of highly shared sequence variants that was likely a sequencing artifact. Per published accounts, TCR beta sequences correctly predicted the HLA-A and HLA-B alleles of most subjects.

The PCR contained 60 Vbeta and 13 Jbeta primers. Only in-frame clones appear in the TCRdb table, and some are missing; sequencing was by immunoSEQ multiplex PCR. The sample records 100,000 to 150,000 clones, more than 70% being singletons. Input material: PBMCs. The chain recombines TRBV9 with TRBJ2-1; 9 positions match TRBD2. The sequence came from a woman aged 60-70 years in good health and CMV-seronegative. The DNA of the CDR3 is TGTGCCAGCAGCGTAGGGGGTAGCGGGAGATTAAATGAGCAGTTCTTC. Translation: CASSVGGSGRLNEQFF. Full variable domain (missing parts from reference TRBV9 and TRBJ2-1): DSGVTQTPKHLITATGQRVTLRCSPRSGDLSVYWYQQSLDQGLQFLIQYYNGEERAKGNILERFSAQQFPDLHSELNLSSLELGDSALYFCASSVGGSGRLNEQFFGPGTRLTVL.